This is a list of T cell receptor beta chains from one sample in a study of shared clonotypes between healthy human individuals. Produced via immunoSEQ multiplex PCR; TCRdb's table is partial and in-frame only. The table has 2 million to 2.5 million clones, approximately 96% seen once. The sample comprised naive CD4+ T cells sorted from blood. These receptors were collected from a man between 18 and 29 years old in good health. Both conserved end residues are part of each CDR3. Each record gives: J gene, clone size, V gene, D gene, CDR3 protein, CDR3 DNA. The D gene is left open where the match is weak. Clone size, where shown, is once, few, many, or a class for clones that have expanded.

>TRBJ1-3|-|TRBV5-1|-
CASSLAPTSQNTIYF
TGCGCCAGCAGCTTGGCCCCTACGAGCCAGAACACCATATATTTT
>TRBJ1-5|few|TRBV9|-
CASSATDLSNQPQHF
TGTGCCAGCAGCGCGACGGACCTCAGCAATCAGCCCCAGCATTTT
>TRBJ1-5|-|TRBV18|-
CASSPPAGTGNQPQHF
TGTGCCAGCTCACCACCGGCCGGGACGGGCAATCAGCCCCAGCATTTT
>TRBJ1-2|-|TRBV6-1|-
CASSETRIGGYTF
TGTGCCAGCAGTGAAACCCGGATCGGGGGCTACACCTTC
>TRBJ1-1|-|TRBV19|-
CASSSLGTNTEAFF
TGTGCCAGTAGTAGCCTGGGGACGAACACTGAAGCTTTCTTT
>TRBJ2-2|-|TRBV4-2|TRBD2
CASSQEARLAGITGELFF
TGTGCCAGCAGCCAAGAAGCTCGTCTAGCGGGAATCACCGGGGAGCTGTTTTTT
>TRBJ2-7|-|TRBV9|TRBD1
CASSVGRDSSIYEQYF
TGTGCCAGCAGCGTAGGAAGGGACAGTTCCATCTACGAGCAGTACTTC
>TRBJ1-1|-|TRBV9|-
CASSPRPDILPASTFF
TGTGCCAGCAGCCCCCGGCCAGACATTTTGCCGGCCTCGACTTTCTTT
>TRBJ1-4|-|TRBV6-1|-
CASSRTETNEKLFF
TGTGCCAGCAGCCGGACCGAAACTAATGAAAAACTGTTTTTT
>TRBJ1-3|-|TRBV5-1|TRBD1
CASSLGQGGNTIYF
TGCGCCAGCAGCTTGGGACAGGGGGGAAACACCATATATTTT
>TRBJ1-1|-|TRBV7-2|-
CASSSAGIAEAFF
TGTGCCAGCAGCTCCGCGGGGATTGCTGAAGCTTTCTTT
>TRBJ2-1|-|TRBV18|TRBD2
CASSLTSGRNNEQFF
TGTGCCAGCTCACTGACTAGCGGGAGAAACAATGAGCAGTTCTTC
>TRBJ1-4|-|TRBV30|TRBD1
CAFSPGQGNEKLFF
TGTGCCTTCTCCCCGGGACAGGGTAATGAAAAACTGTTTTTT
>TRBJ1-5|-|TRBV19|-
CASSAQGEGNQPQHF
TGTGCCAGTAGTGCACAGGGAGAGGGGAATCAGCCCCAGCATTTT
>TRBJ1-3|-|TRBV5-6|-
CASSLAGQISGNTIYF
TGTGCCAGCAGCTTGGCTGGGCAAATCTCTGGAAACACCATATATTTT
>TRBJ2-1|-|TRBV5-6|TRBD2
CASSLRLAAYNEQFF
TGTGCCAGCAGCTTGCGACTAGCGGCCTACAATGAGCAGTTCTTC
>TRBJ1-2|once|TRBV30|-
CAWRAQREGYTF
TGTGCCTGGAGGGCACAGAGGGAAGGCTACACCTTC
>TRBJ2-3|-|TRBV5-1|-
CASSAGPGADTQYF
TGCGCCAGCAGCGCCGGGCCGGGAGCAGATACGCAGTATTTT
>TRBJ1-3|once|TRBV9|-
CASSVEGIRMTSGNTIYF
TGTGCCAGCAGCGTAGAGGGGATACGTATGACCTCTGGAAACACCATATATTTT
>TRBJ2-3|-|TRBV30|-
CAWRKPGTDTQYF
TGTGCCTGGAGGAAGCCAGGCACAGATACGCAGTATTTT
>TRBJ2-7|-|TRBV28|-
CASSLGQGVHEQYF
TGTGCCAGCAGCCTCGGGCAGGGAGTTCACGAGCAGTACTTC
>TRBJ2-7|-|TRBV2|-
CASQEASYEQYF
TGTGCCAGCCAGGAGGCCTCCTACGAGCAGTACTTC
>TRBJ1-2|-|TRBV27|-
CASSLVQDSYGYTF
TGTGCCAGCAGTCTTGTACAGGATAGCTATGGCTACACCTTC
>TRBJ1-2|-|TRBV5-1|TRBD1
CASSAGDRRGYTF
TGCGCCAGCAGCGCCGGGGACAGACGAGGCTACACCTTC
>TRBJ2-5|-|TRBV4-2|TRBD2
CASTGGPGETQYF
TGTGCCAGCACGGGGGGGCCCGGAGAGACCCAGTACTTC
>TRBJ2-1|-|TRBV7-2|-
CASSLGSPPLNEQFF
TGTGCCAGCAGCTTAGGCAGCCCCCCGCTTAATGAGCAGTTCTTC
>TRBJ2-5|-|TRBV12-5|-
CASGLVRGETQYF
TGTGCTAGTGGTTTGGTCCGGGGAGAGACCCAGTACTTC
>TRBJ2-7|-|TRBV6-5|-
CASSFLTSTYEQYF
TGTGCCAGCAGTTTCTTGACTAGTACCTACGAGCAGTACTTC
>TRBJ2-7|-|TRBV29-1|-
CSVADSSYEQYF
TGCAGCGTGGCGGACAGTTCCTACGAGCAGTACTTC
>TRBJ2-2|-|TRBV30|-
CAWSVRGREMAGELFF
TGTGCCTGGAGTGTACGGGGCAGGGAAATGGCCGGGGAGCTGTTTTTT
>TRBJ1-2|-|TRBV5-1|-
CASSPQGDYGYTF
TGCGCCAGCAGCCCACAGGGCGACTATGGCTACACCTTC
>TRBJ2-2|-|TRBV7-9|TRBD1
CASSFQGASTGELFF
TGTGCCAGCAGCTTTCAGGGGGCAAGCACCGGGGAGCTGTTTTTT
>TRBJ1-2|-|TRBV5-4|-
CASSLAKVTGYGYTF
TGTGCCAGCAGCTTGGCTAAGGTCACCGGCTATGGCTACACCTTC
>TRBJ2-2|-|TRBV6-5|TRBD2
CASSYSGGASGELFF
TGTGCCAGCAGTTATAGCGGGGGGGCATCCGGGGAGCTGTTTTTT
>TRBJ1-2|-|TRBV6-5|-
CASSYSMVRPSSYTF
TGTGCCAGCAGTTACTCGATGGTCAGGCCCTCGAGCTACACCTTC
>TRBJ1-2|-|TRBV2|-
CASSVVRDFNYGYTF
TGTGCCAGCAGTGTAGTGAGAGACTTTAACTATGGCTACACCTTC
>TRBJ1-1|-|TRBV12-5|-
CASGLVAFGRGLAEAFF
TGTGCTAGTGGTTTGGTAGCGTTCGGCAGGGGCCTCGCTGAAGCTTTCTTT
>TRBJ2-7|-|TRBV7-2|-
CASSVTRATYEQYF
TGTGCCAGCAGCGTCACACGGGCGACCTACGAGCAGTACTTC
>TRBJ1-1|-|TRBV6-6|-
CASSAHAGDTEAFF
TGTGCCAGCAGTGCACACGCCGGGGACACTGAAGCTTTCTTT
>TRBJ2-3|-|TRBV6-1|TRBD2
CASSGGTRGDTQYF
TGTGCCAGCAGTGGCGGGACTAGAGGGGATACGCAGTATTTT
>TRBJ2-3|-|TRBV7-2|-
CASSFWGQDTQYF
TGTGCCAGCAGCTTCTGGGGGCAAGATACGCAGTATTTT
>TRBJ1-5|once|TRBV5-6|-
CASSLGAGDPNQPQHF
TGTGCCAGCAGCCTGGGGGCAGGGGACCCCAATCAGCCCCAGCATTTT
>TRBJ1-4|-|TRBV19|-
CASKSGIREKLFF
TGTGCCAGTAAATCGGGCATCCGAGAAAAACTGTTTTTT
>TRBJ1-5|once|TRBV5-8|TRBD1
CASSWGQGPQPQHF
TGTGCCAGCAGCTGGGGACAGGGGCCTCAGCCCCAGCATTTT
>TRBJ1-1|-|TRBV5-1|-
CASSLEGWTEAFF
TGCGCCAGCAGCTTGGAAGGGTGGACTGAAGCTTTCTTT
>TRBJ2-2|-|TRBV15|-
CATSTPVTGELFF
TGTGCCACCAGCACTCCGGTCACCGGGGAGCTGTTTTTT
>TRBJ2-7|-|TRBV11-2|-
CASSSVSGSNYEQYF
TGTGCCAGCAGCTCGGTGTCAGGGTCGAACTACGAGCAGTACTTC
>TRBJ1-6|-|TRBV9|TRBD1
CASSVKGADSPLHF
TGTGCCAGCAGCGTTAAGGGGGCGGATTCACCCCTCCACTTT
>TRBJ1-1|once|TRBV19|-
CASSRQPTVLNTEAFF
TGTGCCAGTAGCCGACAACCGACAGTGCTAAACACTGAAGCTTTCTTT
>TRBJ2-7|-|TRBV28|-
CASSLQSYEQYF
TGTGCCAGCAGTTTGCAGTCCTACGAGCAGTACTTC
>TRBJ2-5|once|TRBV10-3|-
CATATGKETQYF
TGTGCCACCGCTACAGGGAAAGAGACCCAGTACTTC
>TRBJ2-1|once|TRBV19|TRBD1
CATQGQANYNEQFF
TGTGCCACCCAGGGACAGGCCAACTACAATGAGCAGTTCTTC
>TRBJ2-1|-|TRBV7-9|TRBD1
CASSPQGAPNEQFF
TGTGCCAGCAGCCCCCAGGGGGCTCCCAATGAGCAGTTCTTC
>TRBJ1-2|-|TRBV11-2|-
CASSLGDIYGYTF
TGTGCCAGCAGCTTGGGGGACATCTATGGCTACACCTTC
>TRBJ2-7|-|TRBV5-4|TRBD1
CASSLGGTGALSYEQYF
TGTGCCAGCAGCTTGGGGGGGACAGGGGCCCTCTCCTACGAGCAGTACTTC
>TRBJ1-5|-|TRBV2|TRBD1
CASDRGNQPQHF
TGTGCCAGCGACAGGGGAAATCAGCCCCAGCATTTT
>TRBJ1-6|few|TRBV21-1|-
CASSPRGVNSPLHF
TGTGCCAGCAGCCCGCGGGGGGTCAATTCACCCCTCCACTTT
>TRBJ2-7|-|TRBV7-2|TRBD2
CASSLELADNPYEQYF
TGTGCCAGCAGCTTAGAACTAGCGGATAACCCCTACGAGCAGTACTTC
>TRBJ2-5|-|TRBV5-6|TRBD1
CASSSLGTEETQYF
TGTGCCAGCAGCTCTCTGGGGACAGAAGAGACCCAGTACTTC
>TRBJ2-3|-|TRBV30|TRBD2
CAWSVGLAAVVRTDTQYF
TGTGCCTGGAGTGTTGGACTAGCGGCCGTGGTTCGCACAGATACGCAGTATTTT